Described below is a single T cell receptor (beta chain) sequence and its context. This entry is derived from a study of blood T cell repertoires in COVID-19. As for the study in general: COVID-19 samples, acute and convalescent, were from the United States, Italy and Spain. T cells, B-cell-depleted T cells, or PBMCs supplied cDNA or gDNA.

In the study's own analysis: Reference gene primer amplification gave nucleated cell count estimates. The table came from immunoSEQ multiplex PCR; TCRdb's copy has only in-frame clones and leaves some out. V, J and clone size derive from that table, while D and trimming were established from the DNA sequence. The repertoire holds about 70,000 clones, with more than 65% as singletons. The CDR3 loop spans 17 amino acids. The V end lost 9 bases, the J end lost 6 bases, and 28 bases lay between the germline ends. CDR1 is MNHEY, CDR2 SMNVEV, per germline (reference sequence). This receptor was identified in a woman in her sixties or seventies with acute or convalescent COVID-19. The source material was peripheral blood. This chain uses TRBV27 with TRBJ2-3; perhaps TRBD2 as D (6 bases). CDR3 sequence reads: CASRDRGLHIAPDTQYF. The CDR3 DNA is TGTGCCAGTCGCGACCGGGGACTTCACATCGCACCGGATACGCAGTATTTT.